This T cell receptor (beta chain) was recorded in a study of regulatory T cells in long-lasting Graves disease. Regarding time point: newly diagnosed GD, antithyroid drugs for less than 3 months. With RNA extracted from PBMCs as input, the TCR library was made. The EDTA tubes were filled with nine milliliters of drawn peripheral blood. Assembly of TCR beta libraries relied on iRepertoire HTBI primers together with Arm-PCR of CDR3 regions. TCRdb passed the multiplex PCR reads through MiXCR, listing each CDR3 protein once. The sample has roughly 360,000 distinct CDR3 sequences, approximately 12% seen once. This clonotype came up many times. CDR1 and CDR2 (germline): MDHEN, SYDVKM. This CDR3 is 18 amino acids long. V lost 2 bases, J lost 3 bases, and 14 bases stayed unmatched. Separately, the same data were catalogued under a study of T cells in Graves' hyperthyroidism and ophthalmopathy. That source adds: Those with hyperthyroidism were 18 to 65 years old, newly diagnosed, and ill for under 2 months. Most thyroid-expanded clonotypes above 0.001 were also found in blood.

Material: peripheral blood mononuclear cells (PBMCs), obtained at new diagnosis, from a patient treated with antithyroid drugs. The chain joins TRBV28 to TRBJ2-7, with 9 bases lining up with TRBD2. The clonotype originates from a young woman with Graves disease. CDR3 DNA sequence: TGTGCCAGCAGTTTAAGAGGAAATAGGGCTAGCGGGATCTACGAGCAGTACTTC. Translating it yields CASSLRGNRASGIYEQYF.